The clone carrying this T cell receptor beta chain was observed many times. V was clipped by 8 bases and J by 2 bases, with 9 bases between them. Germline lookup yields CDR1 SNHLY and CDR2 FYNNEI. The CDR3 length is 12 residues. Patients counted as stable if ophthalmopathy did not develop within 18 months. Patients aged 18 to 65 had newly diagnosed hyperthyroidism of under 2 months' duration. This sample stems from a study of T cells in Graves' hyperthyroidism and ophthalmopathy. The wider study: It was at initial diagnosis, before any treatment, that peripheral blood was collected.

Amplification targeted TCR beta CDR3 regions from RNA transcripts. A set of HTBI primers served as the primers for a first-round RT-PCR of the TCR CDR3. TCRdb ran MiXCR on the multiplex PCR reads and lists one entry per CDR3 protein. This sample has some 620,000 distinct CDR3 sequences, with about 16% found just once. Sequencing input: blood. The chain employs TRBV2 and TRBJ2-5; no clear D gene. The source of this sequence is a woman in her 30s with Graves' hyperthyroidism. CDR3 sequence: CASERVQETQYF. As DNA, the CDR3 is TGTGCCAGCGAAAGGGTTCAAGAGACCCAGTACTTC.